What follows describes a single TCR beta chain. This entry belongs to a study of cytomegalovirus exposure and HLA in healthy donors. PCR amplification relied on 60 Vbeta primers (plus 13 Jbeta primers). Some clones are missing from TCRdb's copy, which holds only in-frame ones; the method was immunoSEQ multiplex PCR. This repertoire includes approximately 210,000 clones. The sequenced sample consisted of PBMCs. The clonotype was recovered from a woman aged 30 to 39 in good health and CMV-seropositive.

CDR3 sequence (DNA): TGTGCCAGCAGCTCTCCCGGAGGAGTTGCCGGGGAGCTGTTTTTT. It yields the protein CASSSPGGVAGELFF. V gene TRBV7-9 combines with J gene TRBJ2-2; possibly TRBD2 for D (5 bases). Germline-derived CDR1 and CDR2 are SEHNR and FQNEAQ (reference sequence). V dropped 4 bases and J dropped 6 bases, with 15 bases sitting between them. This CDR3 is 15 amino acids long.